Following are 10 T cell receptor beta chains from one sample sequenced in a study of T cell responses to AZD1222 COVID-19 vaccine. TCRdb's copy holds only in-frame clones and misses some; the assay was immunoSEQ multiplex PCR. The table has 90,000 to 120,000 clones, around nine tenths seen once; the top ten hold approximately 4.8%. This specimen consisted of peripheral blood, obtained 28 days after the second AZD1222 dose. The receptors originated from an adult who received the AZD1222 COVID-19 vaccine.

The rearrangement joins TRBV6-5 to TRBJ1-1; D might be TRBD1 (6 bases). V was shortened by 6 bases and J by 7 bases, with 15 bases between the two germline ends. CDR1 and CDR2 from the germline V gene are MNHEY and SVGAGI. The CDR3 length is 13 residues. The CDR3 loop is CASSVTGLGEAFF. The CDR3 bases are TGTGCCAGCAGCGTCACAGGGTTGGGTGAAGCTTTCTTT.

A few counts support this clone. The chain recombines TRBV5-4 with TRBJ2-7; D is unresolved. V lost 0 bases to trimming and J lost 0 bases, with 10 bases between them. The CDR3 has 15 residues. Looked up from germline, CDR1 is SGHNT and CDR2 is YYREEE (reference sequence). The CDR3 DNA reads TGTGCCAGCAGCTTGGCCTCATGGGGCTCCTACGAGCAGTACTTC. Translated: CASSLASWGSYEQYF.

The rearrangement uses TRBV12-3 or TRBV12-4 and TRBJ1-5; no clear D gene. Trimming took off 6 bases at V and 0 bases at J, with 6 bases between the two ends. CDR3 length: 13 residues. CDR3 in amino acids: CASRADSNQPQHF. The CDR3 nucleotides are TGTGCCAGCAGGGCCGATAGCAATCAGCCCCAGCATTTT.

This chain uses TRBV11-1 with TRBJ2-7, with D perhaps matching TRBD1 (6 bases). Between the trimmed V and J ends, which lost 5 bases and 4 bases, there was a span of 12 bases. The germline V gene has CDR1 SGHAT and CDR2 FQDESV (reference sequence). CDR3 length: 13 residues. In DNA form, the CDR3 reads TGTGCCAGCAGCCCACCGGACAGTTACGAGCAGTACTTC. Translating gives CASSPPDSYEQYF.

V is TRBV5-4 and J is TRBJ1-2, with 8 bases that match TRBD1. Germline V gene sequence: CDR1 SGHNT, CDR2 YYREEE (reference sequence). The CDR3 totals 13 residues. The ends lost 2 bases at V and 8 bases at J; junction bases unmatched: 5. CDR3: CASSFQGAHGYTF. CDR3 in DNA: TGTGCCAGCAGCTTCCAGGGGGCGCACGGCTACACCTTC.

The rearrangement uses TRBV4-3 and TRBJ2-7; a possible D gene is TRBD1 (6 bases). The CDR3 loop spans 14 amino acids. The germline gives CDR1 LGHNA, CDR2 YSLEER. V was cut by 2 bases and J by 2 bases, with 10 bases left in between. Here the CDR3 DNA reads TGCGCCAGCAGCCAAATGACAGGCACCTACGAGCAGTACTTC. Translation: CASSQMTGTYEQYF.

This chain uses TRBV7-2 with TRBJ1-5; D remains unclear. Between the trimmed V and J ends, which lost 5 bases and 7 bases, there was a span of 9 bases. CDR3 length equals 12 residues. The V gene's germline CDR1 is SGHTA and CDR2 FQGNSA. In nucleotides, the CDR3 is TGTGCCAGCAGCCGAACGGGGCAGCCCCAGCATTTT. It yields the protein CASSRTGQPQHF.

V is TRBV28 and J is TRBJ1-2; 7 bases fit TRBD1. V lost 6 bases and J lost 7; bases outside the gene matches: 17. The length of the CDR3 is 16 residues. CDR1 and CDR2 (germline): MDHEN, SYDVKM. The CDR3 spells CASSLPHYRGTGGYTF. In nucleotides, the CDR3 is TGTGCCAGCAGCCTCCCTCATTACAGGGGTACGGGTGGCTACACCTTC.

The V call is TRBV19, the J call TRBJ1-1; 7 bases fit TRBD1. CDR3 length equals 12 residues. Germline V gene data show CDR1 as LNHDA and CDR2 as SQIVND (reference sequence). V gave up 6 bases and J gave up 11 bases; unmatched junction bases: 9. As DNA, the CDR3 is TGTGCCAGTAGATCGAGGGGGCTTAGGGCTTTCTTT. Protein: CASRSRGLRAFF. The full variable domain, in which reference TRBV19 and TRBJ1-1 provide the parts outside the CDR3, is DGGITQSPKYLFRKEGQNVTLSCEQNLNHDAMYWYRQDPGQGLRLIYYSQIVNDFQKGDIAEGYSVSREKKESFPLTVTSAQKNPTAFYLCASRSRGLRAFFGQGTRLTVV.

J is TRBJ1-2 and V is TRBV7-9; 9 nucleotides match TRBD1. Germline V CDR1 and CDR2: SEHNR, FQNEAQ (reference sequence). The V gene end was trimmed by 5 bases and the J gene end by 5 bases; junction bases not matched to a gene: 3. The CDR3 has 13 residues. CDR3: CASSPGQGYGYTF. The DNA of the CDR3 is TGTGCCAGCAGCCCCGGACAGGGGTATGGCTACACCTTC.